The sequence of this T cell receptor beta chain was determined in a study of blood T cell repertoires in COVID-19. At the level of the study: COVID-19 samples from acute and convalescent phases originated in the United States, Italy and Spain. Sources were T cells, B-cell-depleted T cells, or PBMCs; the material itself was cDNA or gDNA.

From germline, CDR1 is SGHNT and CDR2 YYREEE (reference sequence). The trim removed 3 bases at V and 5 bases at J, leaving 15 bases unmatched. CDR3 length equals 17 residues. As handled by the study authors: Estimation of nucleated cell counts was performed using reference gene primer amplification. Libraries were prepared by immunoSEQ multiplex PCR; TCRdb keeps only in-frame clonotypes and omits some of them. Clone size and V and J calls were adopted from that table, with D and trimming inferred from the DNA. Of roughly 200,000 clones in the sample, over 75% were seen once. This clone was detected once.

The J gene is TRBJ2-5, the V gene TRBV5-4, with TRBD1 matching 8 bases. Sample: peripheral blood. The sequence derives from a human donor with active or convalescent COVID-19. The donor label of this sample is uncertain. The CDR3 is CASSSKTRGRDGETQYF. In DNA form, the CDR3 reads TGTGCCAGCAGCTCGAAGACCAGGGGGCGTGACGGGGAGACCCAGTACTTC.